The 30 T cell receptor beta chains below come from one sample, sequenced in a study of T cell changes during pregnancy in multiple sclerosis. Some clones are missing from TCRdb's copy, which holds only in-frame ones; the method was immunoSEQ multiplex PCR. This table holds 45,000 to 50,000 clones, around 92% found once. The specimen was CD8+ T cells from peripheral blood mononuclear cells, collected in the first trimester of pregnancy. All receptors derive from a female donor with multiple sclerosis, enrolled in a pregnancy study.

The chain employs TRBV5-5 and TRBJ2-7; 9 positions agree with TRBD1. The CDR3 has 14 amino acids. The V gene's germline CDR1 is SGHKS and CDR2 YYEKEE (reference sequence). The V gene end was trimmed by 2 bases and the J gene end by 5 bases; junction bases not matched to a gene: 5. CDR3 sequence: CASSFWTGADEQYF. DNA for the CDR3: TGTGCCAGCAGCTTTTGGACAGGGGCCGACGAGCAGTACTTC.

The CDR3 nucleotides are TGTGCCAGCAGACCCAGGGGGAGAGACACTGAAGCTTTCTTT. Its translation: CASRPRGRDTEAFF. The rearrangement joins TRBV2 to TRBJ1-1, with 7 bases fitting TRBD1. Germline CDR1 SNHLY, CDR2 FYNNEI. Losses at the gene ends were 6 bases for V and 3 bases for J; bases not matched to a gene: 7. The CDR3 length is 14 residues.

This clone was counted a single time. CDR3 DNA: TGCAGCGTCCTATTGAGTCCAGGACAGGGCTACACCTTC. It is translated as CSVLLSPGQGYTF. The rearrangement links TRBV29-1 to TRBJ1-2, with a possible D match to TRBD1 (6 bases). The V and J ends lost 6 bases and 8 bases respectively, with 19 bases between them. The CDR3 has 13 residues. Germline loops: CDR1 SQVTM, CDR2 ANQGSEA.

On this clone itself: The identical CDR3 is also encoded by other nucleotide sequences in the sample. CDR3 residues: CASSPGLAPYEQYF. As DNA, the CDR3 is TGTGCCAGCAGTCCCGGACTGGCTCCCTACGAGCAGTACTTC. This chain links TRBV27 with TRBJ2-7; TRBD2 is a possible D gene (5 bases). V was trimmed by 5 bases and J by 2 bases, leaving 13 bases between them. The CDR3 totals 14 residues. Germline V lookup: CDR1 MNHEY, CDR2 SMNVEV (reference sequence).

About this clone: This specimen includes other DNA sequences encoding the same CDR3. This chain connects TRBV13 to TRBJ2-1, with 8 nucleotides matching TRBD2. With V trimmed by 0 bases and J by 5 bases, 0 bases remained unmatched. CDR3 size: 14 residues. Germline-derived CDR1 and CDR2 are PRHDT and FYEKMQ (reference sequence). For the CDR3, the DNA is TGTGCCAGCAGCTTAGGACTAGCGGACAATGAGCAGTTCTTC. Encoded protein: CASSLGLADNEQFF.

The V gene is TRBV5-4, the J gene TRBJ2-3; D remains unclear. V dropped 1 base and J dropped 1 base, with 4 bases sitting between them. The CDR3 is 13 amino acids. Looked up from germline, CDR1 is SGHNT and CDR2 is YYREEE (reference sequence). CDR3 DNA: TGTGCCAGCAGCTTGCAGGGCACAGATACGCAGTATTTT. It encodes CASSLQGTDTQYF. The full variable domain, rest sourced from reference TRBV5-4 and TRBJ2-3, is ETGVTQSPTHLIKTRGQQVTLRCSSQSGHNTVSWYQQALGQGPQFIFQYYREEENGRGNFPPRFSGLQFPNYSSELNVNALELDDSALYLCASSLQGTDTQYFGPGTRLTVL.

This chain links TRBV12-5 with TRBJ2-5; 13 bases are a match to TRBD2. The CDR3 is 17 residues long. Germline V gene data show CDR1 as LGHNT and CDR2 as FRNRAP. The J segment lost 2 bases and the V segment lost 8 bases, leaving 11 bases of the junction unmatched. The CDR3 reads CASQKLAGGPRQETQYF. In DNA form, the CDR3 reads TGTGCTAGTCAGAAACTAGCGGGAGGGCCGAGGCAAGAGACCCAGTACTTC.

J is TRBJ2-2 and V is TRBV6-4; D possibly corresponds to TRBD2 (5 bases). V was shortened by 3 bases and J by 5 bases, with 13 bases between the two germline ends. The CDR3 covers 15 residues. Germline CDR1 reads MRHNA; CDR2 reads SNTAGT. This CDR3 reads CASSESPQRTGELFF. The CDR3 nucleotides are TGTGCCAGCAGTGAAAGCCCCCAGCGGACCGGGGAGCTGTTTTTT.

The chain recombines TRBV27 with TRBJ1-1; TRBD1 is a possible D gene (6 bases). The CDR3 has 15 amino acids. The V end was cut by 6 bases, the J end by 6 bases, with 20 bases between. Per germline, CDR1 MNHEY and CDR2 SMNVEV (reference sequence). The CDR3 bases are TGTGCCAGCAGCCCCTGGCAGGGGACGGTCCCTGAAGCTTTCTTT. Translated, it gives CASSPWQGTVPEAFF.

This clone has just one count. The V and J genes are TRBV9 and TRBJ2-1, with 7 nucleotides matching TRBD2. The germline V gene encodes CDR1 SGDLS and CDR2 YYNGEE. The CDR3 runs to 15 residues. Germline trimming cut 0 bases from V and 3 bases from J; bases unmatched to any gene: 3. The chain's CDR3 is CASSVAGGDYNEQFF. In nucleotides, the CDR3 is TGTGCCAGCAGCGTAGCGGGGGGAGACTACAATGAGCAGTTCTTC. Combining the CDR3 with reference TRBV9 and TRBJ2-1 gives the whole variable domain DSGVTQTPKHLITATGQRVTLRCSPRSGDLSVYWYQQSLDQGLQFLIQYYNGEERAKGNILERFSAQQFPDLHSELNLSSLELGDSALYFCASSVAGGDYNEQFFGPGTRLTVL.

V is TRBV10-3 and J is TRBJ1-2; 7 nucleotides match TRBD1. CDR3 length: 15 residues. The germline V gene encodes CDR1 ENHRY and CDR2 SYGVKD. With 6 bases clipped from V and 2 bases from J, the junction kept 9 bases outside the gene matches. CDR3 nucleotide sequence: TGTGCCATCAGCTACCCGAGACAGGGAAACTATGGCTACACCTTC. Translating it yields CAISYPRQGNYGYTF.

The chain is built from TRBV4-1 and TRBJ1-4, with D possibly being TRBD1 (5 bases). Germline CDR1 and CDR2: MGHRA and YSYEKL. With 4 bases removed from V and 5 bases from J, the gap between germline ends came to 17 bases. The CDR3 is 16 amino acids. CDR3 sequence reads: CASSPPETVVNEKLFF. The CDR3 region has the DNA TGCGCCAGCAGCCCCCCAGAGACAGTAGTGAATGAAAAACTGTTTTTT.

This chain uses TRBV4-1 with TRBJ2-7; D is perhaps TRBD1 (6 bases). Trimming left V 4 bases short and J 3 bases short, with 16 bases between. Germline CDR1 is MGHRA and CDR2 is YSYEKL. This CDR3 spans 15 amino acids. CDR3 protein: CASSRLLGAFYEQYF. The CDR3, as DNA: TGCGCCAGCAGCCGGCTCCTGGGGGCTTTCTACGAGCAGTACTTC.

The chain couples TRBV6-5 to TRBJ2-3; possible D gene TRBD1, 6 bases. Trimming cost V 4 bases and J 3 bases, with 8 bases left between them. The CDR3 runs to 13 residues. The V gene's germline CDR1 is MNHEY and CDR2 SVGAGI. The CDR3, as DNA: TGTGCCAGCAGTTTAGGACAGACAGATACGCAGTATTTT. It specifies CASSLGQTDTQYF.

The chain links TRBV5-4 to TRBJ1-2; 9 bases fit TRBD1. The J segment lost 7 bases and the V segment lost 4 bases, leaving 17 bases of the junction unmatched. The CDR3 has 17 amino acids. Looked up from germline, CDR1 is SGHNT and CDR2 is YYREEE (reference sequence). The CDR3 loop reads CASSPGGSGTGHGGYTF. In DNA form, the CDR3 reads TGTGCCAGCAGCCCGGGGGGCTCCGGGACAGGGCACGGTGGCTACACCTTC.

Comment on this clone: An end of the junction differs from the germline gene, which may be a read error. The chain uses TRBV19 and TRBJ2-1; no reliable D call. Germline V gene data show CDR1 as LNHDA and CDR2 as SQIVND (reference sequence). The CDR3 loop spans 14 amino acids. DNA of the CDR3: TGTGCCAGTAGTATTTGGTCTACCTATAATGAGCAGTTCTTC. Its translation: CASSIWSTYNEQFF.

The genes are TRBV27 and TRBJ2-3; no clear D. Trimming took off 9 bases at V and 2 bases at J, with 12 bases between the two ends. CDR1 is MNHEY, CDR2 SMNVEV, per germline (reference sequence). This CDR3 region has 13 residues. CDR3 region: CASRESSTDTQYF. CDR3 in DNA: TGTGCCAGTCGAGAGAGTTCCACAGATACGCAGTATTTT.

This chain links TRBV7-9 with TRBJ1-1, with 12 bases aligning to TRBD1. The trim removed 5 bases at V and 2 bases at J, leaving 9 bases unmatched. The CDR3 covers 17 residues. Germline V gene sequence: CDR1 SEHNR, CDR2 FQNEAQ (reference sequence). The CDR3 bases are TGTGCCAGCAGCCTGGGACAGGGGGCCTTTGTTAACACTGAAGCTTTCTTT. Encoded protein: CASSLGQGAFVNTEAFF.

The chain has TRBV18 and TRBJ2-1, with D perhaps TRBD1 (5 bases). Per the germline V gene, CDR1 is KGHSH and CDR2 is LQKENI. The CDR3 is 13 amino acids. V was pared by 3 bases and J by 8 bases, with 11 bases between. CDR3 nucleotides: TGTGCCAGCTCACCCACAGGTTCGTATGAGCAGTTCTTC. Protein product: CASSPTGSYEQFF.

This sequence joins TRBV18 and TRBJ2-7; D perhaps matches TRBD1 (5 bases). Germline loops: CDR1 KGHSH, CDR2 LQKENI. The V and J ends lost 3 bases and 6 bases respectively, with 12 bases between them. The CDR3 length is 13 residues. CDR3: CASSPTGTSEQYF. CDR3 nucleotide sequence: TGTGCCAGCTCACCTACAGGAACCAGCGAGCAGTACTTC.

In DNA, the CDR3 is TGTGCCAGCAGCGCTGGTACCGCGGTCCCGACCGCCACCGACAATGAGCAGTTCTTC. As protein: CASSAGTAVPTATDNEQFF. This sequence joins TRBV27 and TRBJ2-1, with D hard to call. CDR1 and CDR2 from the germline V gene are MNHEY and SMNVEV (reference sequence). The V gene lost 6 bases and the J gene lost 5 bases, with 29 bases spanning the gap. This CDR3 region has 19 residues.

The CDR3 sequence: CASSVPRDRANTGELFF. CDR3 bases: TGTGCCAGCAGCGTGCCCCGGGACAGGGCGAACACCGGGGAGCTGTTTTTT. The rearrangement uses TRBV9 and TRBJ2-2, with 9 bases lining up with TRBD1. Germline CDR1 reads SGDLS; CDR2 reads YYNGEE. The CDR3 length is 17 residues. Trimming took 2 bases from V and 0 from J; bases not matched to a gene: 5.

The chain recombines TRBV6-5 with TRBJ1-2; 9 bases match TRBD1. CDR1 is MNHEY and CDR2 is SVGAGI in the germline V gene. The CDR3 spans 14 residues. J gave up 8 bases and V 2 bases, and 6 bases lay outside the gene matches. CDR3 residues: CASSYRGQGAGYTF. The CDR3, as DNA: TGTGCCAGCAGTTACAGGGGACAGGGAGCCGGCTACACCTTC.

This clone was seen just once. The V and J genes are TRBV5-1 and TRBJ2-7; D might be TRBD2 (5 bases). V was shortened by 5 bases and J by 4 bases, with 13 bases between the two germline ends. CDR1 is SGHRS and CDR2 is YFSETQ in the germline V gene. The CDR3 runs to 13 residues. The CDR3 nucleotides read TGCGCCAGCAGTGCAGGACTTCTTTACGAGCAGTACTTC. Translated, it gives CASSAGLLYEQYF.

V usage is TRBV27 and J usage is TRBJ2-1; 8 bases are shared with TRBD2. Germline trimming cut 5 bases from V and 4 bases from J; bases unmatched to any gene: 7. Germline CDR1 MNHEY, CDR2 SMNVEV (reference sequence). This CDR3 region has 15 residues. CDR3 DNA sequence: TGTGCCAGCAGTCTTCCGGGACTAGATTACAATGAGCAGTTCTTC. Translated, it gives CASSLPGLDYNEQFF.

The rearrangement uses TRBV7-3 and TRBJ2-3; tentatively, D is TRBD1 (5 bases). V was trimmed by 5 bases and J by 0 bases, leaving 15 bases between them. The CDR3 has 16 residues. Per germline, CDR1 SGHTA and CDR2 FQGTGA. CDR3 bases: TGTGCCAGCAGCCTCTCCTGGGGCGGTAGCACAGATACGCAGTATTTT. Amino acids: CASSLSWGGSTDTQYF.

The chain has TRBV7-9 and TRBJ2-1; possibly TRBD2 for D (6 bases). Trimming stripped 5 bases from V and 9 bases from J, with 20 bases between. Germline V gene sequence: CDR1 SEHNR, CDR2 FQNEAQ (reference sequence). The CDR3 has 15 amino acids. The CDR3 loop is CASSMKWDSAGEQFF. As DNA, the CDR3 is TGTGCCAGCAGCATGAAATGGGACTCCGCAGGTGAGCAGTTCTTC.

The chain joins TRBV27 to TRBJ2-2, with D unresolved. The germline V gene has CDR1 MNHEY and CDR2 SMNVEV (reference sequence). V was trimmed by 3 bases and J by 8 bases, leaving 10 bases between them. CDR3 length: 13 residues. The CDR3 here is CASSFPSSGELFF. The CDR3 DNA reads TGTGCCAGCAGTTTCCCCAGTTCAGGGGAGCTGTTTTTT.

The chain has TRBV2 and TRBJ1-2, with D maybe TRBD1 (5 bases). The CDR3 spans 14 residues. Germline V gene data show CDR1 as SNHLY and CDR2 as FYNNEI. V gave up 2 bases and J gave up 4 bases, with 11 bases separating them. The CDR3 nucleotides are TGTGCCAGCAGTGAATTCGGGGGGTCCTATGGCTACACCTTC. Its translation is CASSEFGGSYGYTF. Full variable domain (remainder filled in from reference TRBV2 and TRBJ1-2): EPEVTQTPSHQVTQMGQEVILRCVPISNHLYFYWYRQILGQKVEFLVSFYNNEISEKSEIFDDQFSVERPDGSNFTLKIRSTKLEDSAMYFCASSEFGGSYGYTFGSGTRLTVV.

The chain recombines TRBV19 with TRBJ1-4; TRBD1 might be the D (6 bases). CDR1 LNHDA and CDR2 SQIVND come from the germline V gene (reference sequence). The CDR3 extends over 15 amino acids. V dropped 0 bases and J dropped 8 bases, with 13 bases sitting between them. CDR3 coding DNA: TGTGCCAGTAGTATAGAGGGGACGACAGGAGAAAAACTGTTTTTT. It encodes CASSIEGTTGEKLFF.